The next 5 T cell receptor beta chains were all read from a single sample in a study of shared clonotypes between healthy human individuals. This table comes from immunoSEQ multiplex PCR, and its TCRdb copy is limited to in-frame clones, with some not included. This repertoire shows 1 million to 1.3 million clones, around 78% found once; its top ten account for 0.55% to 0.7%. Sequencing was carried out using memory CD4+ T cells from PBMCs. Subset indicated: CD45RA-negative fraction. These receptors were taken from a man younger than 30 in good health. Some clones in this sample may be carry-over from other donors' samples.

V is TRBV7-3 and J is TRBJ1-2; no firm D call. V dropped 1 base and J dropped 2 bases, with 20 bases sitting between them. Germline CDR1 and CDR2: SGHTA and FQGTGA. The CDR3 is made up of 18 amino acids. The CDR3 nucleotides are TGTGCCAGCAGCTTAAGAGGTGGTTCGGCCGGGAGCAACTATGGCTACACCTTC. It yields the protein CASSLRGGSAGSNYGYTF.

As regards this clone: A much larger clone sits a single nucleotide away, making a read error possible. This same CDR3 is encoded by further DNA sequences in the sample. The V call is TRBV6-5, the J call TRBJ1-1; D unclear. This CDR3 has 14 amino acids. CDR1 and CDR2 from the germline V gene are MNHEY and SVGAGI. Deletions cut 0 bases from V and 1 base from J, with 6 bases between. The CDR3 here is CASSYSTGNTEAFF. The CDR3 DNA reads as TGTGCCAGCAGTTACTCCACGGGGAACACTGAAGCTTTCTTT.

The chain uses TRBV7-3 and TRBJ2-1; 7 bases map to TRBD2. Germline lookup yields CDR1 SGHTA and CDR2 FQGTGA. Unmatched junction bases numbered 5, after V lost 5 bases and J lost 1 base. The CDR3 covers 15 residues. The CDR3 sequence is CASSLLAISYNEQFF. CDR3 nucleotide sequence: TGTGCCAGCAGCCTACTAGCGATATCCTACAATGAGCAGTTCTTC.

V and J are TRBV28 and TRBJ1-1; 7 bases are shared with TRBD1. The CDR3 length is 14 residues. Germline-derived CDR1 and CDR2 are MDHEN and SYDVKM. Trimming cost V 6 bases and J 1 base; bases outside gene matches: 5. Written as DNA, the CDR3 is TGTGCCAGCAGGGGGGGGACAGAGAACACTGAAGCTTTCTTT. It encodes CASRGGTENTEAFF. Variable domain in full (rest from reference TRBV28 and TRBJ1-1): DVKVTQSSRYLVKRTGEKVFLECVQDMDHENMFWYRQDPGLGLRLIYFSYDVKMKEKGDIPEGYSVSREKKERFSLILESASTNQTSMYLCASRGGTENTEAFFGQGTRLTVV.

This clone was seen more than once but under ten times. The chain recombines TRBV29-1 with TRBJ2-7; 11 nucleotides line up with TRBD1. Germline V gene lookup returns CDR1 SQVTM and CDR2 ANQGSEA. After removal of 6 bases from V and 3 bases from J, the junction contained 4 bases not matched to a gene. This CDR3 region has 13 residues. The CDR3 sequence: CSVEDRGLYEQYF. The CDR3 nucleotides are TGCAGCGTGGAGGACAGGGGGCTCTACGAGCAGTACTTC.